This TCR beta chain was captured in a study of regulatory T cells in long-lasting Graves disease. This clonotype was seen ten or more times. CDR3 regions were amplified by Arm-PCR using iRepertoire HTBI primers to build TCR beta libraries. TCRdb reprocessed the multiplex PCR reads with MiXCR, giving one entry per CDR3 protein. This repertoire shows around 500,000 distinct CDR3 sequences, around 13% found once; its top ten account for 8.9%. Time point described: newly diagnosed GD, antithyroid drugs for less than 3 months. Extracted RNA from PBMCs served as the source of the TCR library. Looked up from germline, CDR1 is WNHNN and CDR2 is SYGVQD (reference sequence). The CDR3 is made up of 11 amino acids. V gave up 7 bases and J gave up 8 bases, with 8 bases separating them. This same sample was also taken into another study, of T cells in Graves' hyperthyroidism and ophthalmopathy. That study reports: Graves' hyperthyroidism without ophthalmopathy progression within 18 months was termed stable.

The TCR was taken from a woman aged 30 to 39 with Graves disease. The genes are TRBV10-1 and TRBJ1-4; D not resolved. This specimen was peripheral blood mononuclear cells (PBMCs), taken at new diagnosis, from a patient treated with antithyroid drugs. The CDR3 spells CASTREEKLFF. For the CDR3, the DNA is TGCGCCAGCACCAGAGAGGAAAAACTGTTTTTT.